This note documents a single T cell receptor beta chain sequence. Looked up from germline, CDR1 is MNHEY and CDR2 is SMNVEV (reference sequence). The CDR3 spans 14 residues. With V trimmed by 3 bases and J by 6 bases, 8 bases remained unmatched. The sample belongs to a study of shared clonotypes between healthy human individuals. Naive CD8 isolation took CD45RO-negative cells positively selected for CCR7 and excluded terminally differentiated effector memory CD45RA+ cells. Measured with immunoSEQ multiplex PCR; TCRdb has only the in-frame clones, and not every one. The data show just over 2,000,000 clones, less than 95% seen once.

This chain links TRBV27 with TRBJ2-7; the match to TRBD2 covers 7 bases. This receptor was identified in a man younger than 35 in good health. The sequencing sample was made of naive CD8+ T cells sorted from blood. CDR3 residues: CASSLGGSRFEQYF. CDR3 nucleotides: TGTGCCAGCAGTTTGGGCGGGAGTAGGTTCGAGCAGTACTTC.